This TCR beta chain is drawn from a study of blood T cell repertoires in COVID-19. Study-level background: Whether acute or convalescent, the COVID-19 samples came from the United States, Italy and Spain. The analysed material was cDNA or gDNA that came from T cells, B-cell-depleted T cells, or PBMCs.

The CDR3 contains 15 residues. Trimming cost V 0 bases and J 2 bases, with 9 bases left between them. Germline CDR1 reads SGHDT; CDR2 reads YYEEEE. In the original analysis: Amplifying reference gene primers gave estimates of nucleated cell counts. Profiled with immunoSEQ multiplex PCR; TCRdb holds only in-frame clones, not every one. V and J calls and clone size are as listed in that table; D and trimming were resolved from the DNA. The sample records about 21,000 clones, roughly 83% being singletons. Sequencing used peripheral blood. The chain has TRBV5-6 and TRBJ1-3, with a weak D call TRBD1 (5 bases). The origin of this receptor is a man older than 75 with active or convalescent COVID-19. The CDR3 sequence: CASSLAGGAGNTIYF. The CDR3 DNA follows: TGTGCCAGCAGCTTGGCCGGGGGGGCTGGAAACACCATATATTTT.